This TCR beta chain was profiled in a study of CD8 T cells in Susac syndrome. The CDR3 totals 16 residues. Germline assignment: CDR1 KGHSH and CDR2 LQKENI. V gave up 3 bases and J gave up 3 bases, with 14 bases separating them. The patients serving as multiple sclerosis controls were treatment-naive. They had stable or active relapsing-remitting disease and fulfilled revised McDonald criteria. Reverse transcription of about 0.45 to 1 ug RNA was carried out with random hexamers. The CDR3 of TCR beta was amplified by immunoSEQ multiplex PCR across 54 Vbeta and 13 Jbeta. TCRdb fed the immunoSEQ multiplex PCR reads into MiXCR, producing one record per CDR3 protein. This table holds approximately 120,000 distinct CDR3 sequences, about 92% found once.

The source material was CD8+ T cells from PBMCs. The TCR sequence derives from a human donor with multiple sclerosis. This chain connects TRBV18 to TRBJ2-2, with unresolved D. The DNA for the CDR3 is TGTGCCAGCTCACCGAACATGGAACGTTACACCGGGGAGCTGTTTTTT. This sequence encodes CASSPNMERYTGELFF.